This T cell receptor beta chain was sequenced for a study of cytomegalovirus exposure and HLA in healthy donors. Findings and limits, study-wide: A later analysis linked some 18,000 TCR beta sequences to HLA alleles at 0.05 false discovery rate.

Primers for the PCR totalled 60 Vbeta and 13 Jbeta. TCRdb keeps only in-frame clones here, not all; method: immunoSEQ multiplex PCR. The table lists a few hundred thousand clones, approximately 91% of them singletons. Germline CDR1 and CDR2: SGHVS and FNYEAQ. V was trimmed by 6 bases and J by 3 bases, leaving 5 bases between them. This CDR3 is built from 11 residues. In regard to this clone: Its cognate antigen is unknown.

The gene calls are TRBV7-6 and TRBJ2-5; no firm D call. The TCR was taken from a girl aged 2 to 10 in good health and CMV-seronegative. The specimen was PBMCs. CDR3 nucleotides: TGTGCCAGCAGTTATGAAGAGACCCAGTACTTC. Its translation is CASSYEETQYF.